The present TCR beta chain was sequenced within a study of T-cell memory formation after mild COVID-19. The CDR3 is made up of 16 amino acids. V was clipped by 0 bases and J by 1 base, with 13 bases between them. Germline-derived CDR1 and CDR2 are SGHRS and YFSETQ. TCRdb called the 5' RACE reads again in MiXCR, with one record for every CDR3 protein. The table records 280,000 or so distinct CDR3 sequences, about 20% of them present only once. The chain uses TRBV5-1 and TRBJ1-1; a weak D match, TRBD1 (5 bases). The sample was PBMCs or a T cell subset sorted from them (not recorded which). This receptor was obtained from a man younger than 35 who had mild COVID-19 (a few samples of this study predate the infection). Cell type and time point are not known. CDR3 coding DNA: TGCGCCAGCAGCTTGGCCGTGGCCAGGGCGAACACTGAAGCTTTCTTT. Translated: CASSLAVARANTEAFF.